The entry below gives a single TCR beta chain sequence along with its context. Its antigen is unidentified. It was with 60 Vbeta and 13 Jbeta primers that the PCR ran. The method was immunoSEQ multiplex PCR; TCRdb's version includes in-frame clones alone and lacks a portion of them. Of tens of thousands of clones in the sample, roughly four fifths were seen once. This record belongs to a study of cytomegalovirus exposure and HLA in healthy donors. V lost 1 base to trimming and J lost 7 bases, with 14 bases between them. This CDR3 contains 15 residues. Germline CDR1 is MNHEY and CDR2 is SMNVEV (reference sequence). Whole-study findings and limits: The authors listed 150 to 200 TCR beta chains as cytomegalovirus-associated. In a later analysis, HLA-C alleles had the fewest associated TCRs, DRB1 alleles the most. What a later analysis reportedly showed was that an Asian-associated ancestry cluster had fewer N-insertions than the roughly 700-donor mean. Within a later analysis, the majority of CMV-associated TCR beta chains appeared HLA-restricted.

This clonotype was sampled from a man younger than 45 in good health and CMV-seronegative. The sequenced sample consisted of PBMCs. The chain joins TRBV27 to TRBJ2-1, with D perhaps TRBD1 (5 bases). CDR3 bases: TGTGCCAGCAGTTTATATGTAGGGGTAGGGAATGAGCAGTTCTTC. This encodes CASSLYVGVGNEQFF.